Detailed here is one TCR beta chain. Antigen: not known. The data stem from a study of blood T cells in healthy people across ages. A second 7 to 11 cycle PCR used barcoded and J-beta primers. Unique molecular identifiers of 12 random nucleotides labeled each cDNA. MiXCR, applied by TCRdb to the 5' RACE reads, yields one record per CDR3 protein. The sample has around 710,000 distinct CDR3 sequences; around 46% are singletons. Overall study results and limits: Without sorted subsets, naive and antigen-experienced compartments could not be conclusively compared.

The V end lost 7 bases, the J end lost 1 base, and 14 bases lay between the germline ends. The germline V gene encodes CDR1 DFQATT and CDR2 SNEGSKA (reference sequence). CDR3 length: 13 residues. About 10 milliliters of peripheral blood were drawn from each donor into EDTA-treated tubes. Per sample, no less than 6 micrograms of total RNA were extracted. The chain joins TRBV20-1 to TRBJ2-7; unclear D gene. This receptor was taken from a woman aged 55-69 years in good health. The material sequenced was blood. The CDR3 sequence: CSVRRRRSYEQYF. Written as DNA, the CDR3 is TGCAGTGTAAGAAGACGGCGATCCTACGAGCAGTACTTC.